Each of the 30 T cell receptor beta chains below was sequenced from the same sample in a study of T-cell reconstitution after alpha-beta-depleted transplantation in children. TCRbeta library preparation incorporated unique molecular identifiers. TCRdb redid the calling of the PCR reads with MiXCR, one entry per CDR3 protein. The sample gives some 87,000 distinct CDR3 sequences, around 15% of which show up once; around a fifth is in the top ten. The sequenced sample was PBMCs, mostly from graft donor cells, obtained 180 days after TCRalphabeta/CD19-depleted stem cell transplant. The receptors originated from a male patient between 2 and 9 years old who had a stem cell transplant for acute lymphoblastic leukemia, so the T cells may come from the graft donor.

The chain employs TRBV15 and TRBJ1-1, with unresolved D. V was cut by 4 bases and J by 4 bases, with 13 bases left in between. The length of the CDR3 is 14 residues. Germline lookup yields CDR1 LNHNV and CDR2 YYDKDF (reference sequence). CDR3: CATSTPRGGTEAFF. CDR3 sequence (DNA): TGTGCCACCAGCACACCCCGGGGTGGCACTGAAGCTTTCTTT.

The chain carries TRBV18 and TRBJ2-1, with TRBD2 identical over 11 bases. Losses at the gene ends were 3 bases for V and 3 bases for J; bases not matched to a gene: 7. The CDR3 extends over 17 amino acids. The germline CDR1 and CDR2 sequences are KGHSH and LQKENI. In nucleotides, the CDR3 is TGTGCCAGCTCACCCCCCGGGACTAGCGGTTTCTACAATGAGCAGTTCTTC. Translated: CASSPPGTSGFYNEQFF.

This clonotype was counted only a few times. The chain joins TRBV27 to TRBJ2-7; D gene uncertain. The V end lost 4 bases, the J end lost 2 bases, and 12 bases lay between the germline ends. This CDR3 spans 14 amino acids. From germline, CDR1 is MNHEY and CDR2 SMNVEV (reference sequence). DNA of the CDR3: TGTGCCAGCAGTTCACAGATAACGACCTACGAGCAGTACTTC. Amino acids: CASSSQITTYEQYF.

This rearrangement joins TRBV28 to TRBJ1-6; D may be TRBD1 (6 bases). The CDR3 runs to 16 residues. From germline, CDR1 is MDHEN and CDR2 SYDVKM. V lost 7 bases, J lost 8 bases, and 21 bases lay in between. The CDR3 reads CASNRTPQGGDSPLHF. In DNA form, the CDR3 reads TGTGCCAGCAATAGGACGCCTCAAGGGGGAGATTCACCCCTCCACTTT.

This clonotype showed up just a few times. V gene TRBV20-1 combines with J gene TRBJ2-6, with D possibly being TRBD1 or TRBD2 (5 bases each). CDR3 length equals 15 residues. V was clipped by 6 bases and J by 2 bases, with 14 bases between them. Germline V CDR1 and CDR2: DFQATT, SNEGSKA (reference sequence). CDR3 sequence (DNA): TGCAGTGCGACCGGGGCTCTCACTGGGGCCAACGTCCTGACTTTC. Translating it yields CSATGALTGANVLTF.

This chain connects TRBV5-1 to TRBJ2-7; 8 bases line up with TRBD1. The CDR3 totals 16 residues. The germline V gene has CDR1 SGHRS and CDR2 YFSETQ. The V and J ends lost 4 bases and 3 bases, in that order; junction bases with no gene match: 12. Written as DNA, the CDR3 is TGCGCCAGCAGCCCCGAGGGACAGGCTAAAATCTACGAGCAGTACTTC. Its protein is CASSPEGQAKIYEQYF.

The V and J genes are TRBV18 and TRBJ2-7, with TRBD1 identical over 7 bases. Per the germline V gene, CDR1 is KGHSH and CDR2 is LQKENI. The CDR3 has 14 residues. With 3 bases clipped from V and 2 bases from J, the junction kept 4 bases outside the gene matches. This CDR3 is CASSPGQPTYEQYF. In nucleotides, the CDR3 is TGTGCCAGCTCACCGGGACAGCCAACCTACGAGCAGTACTTC.

This chain joins TRBV3-1 and TRBJ2-1; the D gene is possibly TRBD1 (5 bases). The CDR3 consists of 15 residues. V was clipped by 0 bases and J by 3 bases, with 9 bases between them. Germline V CDR1 and CDR2: LGHDT, YNNKEL (reference sequence). In DNA, the CDR3 is TGTGCCAGCAGCCAAGACAAGGGGCTCTACAATGAGCAGTTCTTC. Its translation: CASSQDKGLYNEQFF.

The genes are TRBV7-9 and TRBJ1-1; 7 bases map to TRBD1. After removal of 5 bases from V and 6 bases from J, the junction contained 15 bases not matched to a gene. CDR3 length: 16 residues. Germline CDR1 is SEHNR and CDR2 is FQNEAQ (reference sequence). CDR3 sequence reads: CASSLAGTEKNPEAFF. The CDR3 DNA follows: TGTGCCAGCAGCCTGGCCGGGACAGAGAAAAACCCTGAAGCTTTCTTT.

This chain connects TRBV6-5 to TRBJ2-1; 8 positions match TRBD1. After removal of 4 bases from V and 4 bases from J, the junction contained 6 bases not matched to a gene. This CDR3 is 15 amino acids long. Germline loops: CDR1 MNHEY, CDR2 SVGAGI. CDR3 nucleotide sequence: TGTGCCAGCAGTTCCCCAGGGGGCCAGTACAATGAGCAGTTCTTC. It translates to CASSSPGGQYNEQFF.

A remark on this clonotype: Germline is not matched at one junction end, which may reflect a read error. The V and J genes are TRBV3-1 and TRBJ2-1, with 13 bases lining up with TRBD2. The V gene's germline CDR1 is LGHDT and CDR2 YNNKEL (reference sequence). This CDR3 comprises 18 residues. The DNA of the CDR3 is TGTACCAGCAGTTTAATACTAGCGGGGGGGCCGAGGTACAATGAGCAGTTCTTC. Translation: CTSSLILAGGPRYNEQFF.

The chain employs TRBV29-1 and TRBJ2-1, with unresolved D. CDR1 SQVTM and CDR2 ANQGSEA come from the germline V gene. This CDR3 spans 12 amino acids. V gave up 2 bases and J gave up 5 bases, with 7 bases separating them. This CDR3 is CSVESANNEQFF. As DNA, the CDR3 is TGCAGCGTTGAATCGGCCAACAATGAGCAGTTCTTC.

The chain combines TRBV6-2 or TRBV6-3 with TRBJ2-7; D is unclear. The length of the CDR3 is 16 residues. Germline CDR1 MNHEY, CDR2 SVGEGT. The germline V and J ends were trimmed by 6 bases and 0 bases, with 18 bases remaining between them. The CDR3 region is CASSPRPSGLSYEQYF. Written as DNA, the CDR3 is TGTGCCAGCAGCCCACGACCCTCCGGGCTCTCCTACGAGCAGTACTTC.

V is TRBV6-1 and J is TRBJ1-5; the D is unclear. V was shortened by 6 bases and J by 0 bases, with 12 bases between the two germline ends. This CDR3 has 15 amino acids. Germline V gene data show CDR1 as MNHNS and CDR2 as SASEGT. In DNA form, the CDR3 reads TGTGCCAGCAGGATCCGGGAATATAGCAATCAGCCCCAGCATTTT. Translated, it gives CASRIREYSNQPQHF.

On this clonotype: Because the CDR3 is missing its conserved closing phenylalanine or tryptophan, this is likely a read error. The rearrangement uses TRBV7-2 and TRBJ2-7; no clear D. CDR1 SGHTA and CDR2 FQGNSA come from the germline V gene. The CDR3 loop spans 15 amino acids. The CDR3 here is CASSFSSGGVYAQYL. The DNA of the CDR3 is TGTGCCAGCAGCTTTAGTTCCGGCGGCGTTTACGCGCAGTACCTC.

This clonotype was seen repeatedly, ten times or more. The V and J genes are TRBV5-1 and TRBJ2-6; 9 bases are a match to TRBD1. V trimming: 2 bases; J trimming: 1 base; junction bases outside the gene matches: 1. Germline V CDR1 and CDR2: SGHRS, YFSETQ. CDR3 length: 16 amino acids. For the CDR3, the DNA is TGCGCCAGCAGCTTCGGGACAGGGTCTGGGGCCAACGTCCTGACTTTC. Translated, it gives CASSFGTGSGANVLTF.

The CDR3 protein is CASSPGQGYHETQYF. The DNA for the CDR3 is TGTGCCAGTAGTCCAGGACAGGGGTATCATGAGACCCAGTACTTC. The chain uses TRBV19 and TRBJ2-5; TRBD1 agrees at 9 bases. The CDR3 totals 15 residues. Germline CDR1 and CDR2: LNHDA and SQIVND (reference sequence). Germline trimming cut 5 bases from V and 5 bases from J; bases unmatched to any gene: 9.

This clonotype was counted a few times. The J gene is TRBJ1-2, the V gene TRBV18; D gene uncertain. The V end lost 6 bases, the J end lost 6 bases, and 14 bases lay between the germline ends. CDR1 and CDR2 (germline): KGHSH, LQKENI. The CDR3 totals 13 residues. CDR3: CASSNTSRNGYTF. DNA for the CDR3: TGTGCCAGCTCCAACACCTCCCGGAATGGCTACACCTTC.

The chain uses TRBV5-1 and TRBJ2-1; weak D call: TRBD1 (6 bases). The CDR3 is made up of 15 amino acids. With 4 bases removed from V and 0 bases from J, the gap between germline ends came to 11 bases. Germline assignment: CDR1 SGHRS and CDR2 YFSETQ. Written as DNA, the CDR3 is TGCGCCAGCAGCCGCCTAGGGGGCTCCTACAATGAGCAGTTCTTC. Residues: CASSRLGGSYNEQFF.

The CDR3 here is CASSLKGEFDEQYF. Here the CDR3 DNA reads TGTGCCAGCAGCTTAAAAGGGGAATTCGACGAGCAGTACTTC. V is TRBV7-9 and J is TRBJ2-7; D is perhaps TRBD1 (5 bases). Germline V CDR1 and CDR2: SEHNR, FQNEAQ (reference sequence). This CDR3 spans 14 amino acids. Trimming cost V 2 bases and J 5 bases, with 13 bases left between them. Together with reference TRBV7-9 and TRBJ2-7, the CDR3 gives the full variable domain: DTGVSQNPRHKITKRGQNVTFRCDPISEHNRLYWYRQTLGQGPEFLTYFQNEAQLEKSRLLSDRFSAERPKGSFSTLEIQRTEQGDSAMYLCASSLKGEFDEQYFGPGTRLTVT.

The rearrangement uses TRBV5-1 and TRBJ2-7; D is possibly TRBD2 (5 bases). V gave up 0 bases and J gave up 1 base, with 14 bases separating them. This CDR3 region has 16 residues. In germline, CDR1 is SGHRS, CDR2 YFSETQ. The CDR3 sequence is CASSLGGLLLSYEQYF. The CDR3 nucleotides are TGCGCCAGCAGCTTGGGCGGACTCCTACTTTCCTACGAGCAGTACTTC. The full variable domain, completed using reference TRBV5-1 and TRBJ2-7, is KAGVTQTPRYLIKTRGQQVTLSCSPISGHRSVSWYQQTPGQGLQFLFEYFSETQRNKGNFPGRFSGRQFSNSRSEMNVSTLELGDSALYLCASSLGGLLLSYEQYFGPGTRLTVT.

This clonotype showed up just a few times. This chain joins TRBV9 and TRBJ1-5, with TRBD1 matching over 9 bases. This CDR3 contains 15 residues. J was trimmed by 0 bases and V by 3 bases; bases with no gene match: 1. CDR1 and CDR2 (germline): SGDLS, YYNGEE. CDR3 residues: CASSAGQGSNQPQHF. The CDR3 DNA reads as TGTGCCAGCAGCGCGGGACAGGGTAGCAATCAGCCCCAGCATTTT.

This clonotype has more than one count but fewer than ten. V gene TRBV27 combines with J gene TRBJ2-4, with TRBD2 as a possible D gene (6 bases). The CDR3 spans 12 residues. V dropped 8 bases and J dropped 1 base, with 6 bases sitting between them. Germline CDR1 reads MNHEY; CDR2 reads SMNVEV (reference sequence). The CDR3 nucleotides read TGTGCCAGCCGGGGGGCCAAAAACATTCAGTACTTC. As protein: CASRGAKNIQYF.

Remarks on this clonotype: Germline and junction disagree at one end, which may indicate a read error. The V gene is TRBV7-2, the J gene TRBJ2-5; D gene unclear. The CDR3 is 12 amino acids. The V gene's germline CDR1 is SGHTA and CDR2 FQGNSA. CDR3 in amino acids: CPSSPGRETQYF. CDR3 DNA sequence: TGTCCCAGCAGCCCAGGACGGGAGACCCAGTACTTC.

The chain employs TRBV18 and TRBJ1-5; 7 bases fit TRBD1. J lost 3 bases, V lost 3 bases, and 8 bases had no gene match. CDR1 KGHSH and CDR2 LQKENI come from the germline V gene. This CDR3 contains 16 residues. The CDR3 loop reads CASSPALQGFNQPQHF. The CDR3 nucleotides read TGTGCCAGCTCACCGGCCCTACAGGGGTTCAATCAGCCCCAGCATTTT.

V and J are TRBV11-2 and TRBJ2-7; TRBD2 aligns across 7 bases. There are 13 residues in the CDR3. Per the germline V gene, CDR1 is SGHAT and CDR2 is FQNNGV. Trimming cost V 5 bases and J 3 bases; bases outside gene matches: 4. Here the CDR3 reads CASSPGTIYEQYF. Here the CDR3 DNA reads TGTGCCAGCAGCCCCGGGACTATCTACGAGCAGTACTTC.

This clonotype was recorded a few times. The chain is built from TRBV20-1 and TRBJ1-1; D gene ambiguous. Trimming removed 5 bases at V and 6 bases at J, with 16 bases between. CDR3 length equals 13 residues. Germline V CDR1 and CDR2: DFQATT, SNEGSKA (reference sequence). The CDR3 coding sequence is TGCAGTGCTCAGACACTGATAAACGCTGAAGCTTTCTTT. Translation gives CSAQTLINAEAFF.

As to this clonotype: Germline is not matched at one junction end, which may reflect a read error. J is TRBJ1-2 and V is TRBV7-9; possible D gene TRBD1, 5 bases. Germline V gene lookup returns CDR1 SEHNR and CDR2 FQNEAQ (reference sequence). This CDR3 contains 16 residues. The CDR3 sequence: CASSPGSRDGNYGYPF. Here the CDR3 DNA reads TGTGCCAGCAGCCCCGGAAGCAGGGACGGAAACTATGGCTACCCCTTC.

This clonotype occurred a few times. The chain employs TRBV20-1 and TRBJ2-3; no clear D gene. V lost 5 bases and J lost 0, with 6 bases in between. Germline CDR1 DFQATT, CDR2 SNEGSKA (reference sequence). The CDR3 sequence is 12 residues long. The CDR3 region is CSAEKSTDTQYF. The CDR3 DNA is TGCAGTGCTGAGAAGAGCACAGATACGCAGTATTTT.

This clonotype showed up just a few times. J is TRBJ2-2 and V is TRBV6-5; a weak D match, TRBD1 (6 bases). This CDR3 comprises 16 residues. Germline CDR1 is MNHEY and CDR2 is SVGAGI. V shed 1 base and J shed 1 base, with 10 bases lying between them. The CDR3 DNA reads TGTGCCAGCAGTTACTTTGAGACAGGGAACACCGGGGAGCTGTTTTTT. This translates into CASSYFETGNTGELFF.